Detailed here is one TCR beta chain. No antigen is known for it. The data stem from a study of T cells in localized non-small cell lung cancer. Points from the study as a whole: Higher T cell density in the blood was associated with longer overall survival, whereas higher adjacent-lung clonality associated with shorter survival.

Method: immunoSEQ multiplex PCR; TCRdb's copy keeps in-frame clones and lacks some. There are 45,000 to 55,000 clones in the sample; 75% to 90% occur only once, and about 20% lies in the top ten. CDR3 length equals 14 residues. V shed 0 bases and J shed 0 bases, with 2 bases lying between them. Per the germline V gene, CDR1 is ENHRY and CDR2 is SYGVKD. This chain joins TRBV10-3 and TRBJ2-2; D ambiguous. The receptor comes from a male donor older than 55 with stage III squamous cell lung carcinoma. This sample comprised peripheral blood, obtained before any cancer treatment. CDR3 nucleotides: TGTGCCATCAGTGAGTCCTCGAACACCGGGGAGCTGTTTTTT. This gives the protein CAISESSNTGELFF.